Shown below are 30 T cell receptor beta chains from a single sample sequenced in a study of blood T cell repertoires in COVID-19 (dated by TCRdb to the early 2020s). The library was generated by the immunoSEQ multiplex PCR assay. Drawn from immuneACCESS, this table holds only the in-frame rearrangements with V and J called that TCRdb kept. Clones are partly lost; checked studies trace under half to an unresolved V gene and leave the rest unexplained. The sample table shows some 150,000 clones, and almost 80% are seen once. In total, the top ten clones hold 7% to 9% of the sample. The sample was peripheral blood. The receptors derive from a man in his fifties with active or convalescent COVID-19.

V and J are TRBV7-8 and TRBJ2-1; TRBD2 aligns across 7 bases. J lost 7 bases, V lost 5 bases, and 8 bases had no gene match. The CDR3 covers 14 residues. The germline V gene has CDR1 SGHVS and CDR2 FQNEAQ. CDR3 sequence reads: CASSPPGGRNEQFF. The CDR3 DNA is TGTGCCAGCAGCCCCCCCGGGGGGAGGAATGAGCAGTTCTTC.

This clone showed up many times. This sequence joins TRBV7-8 and TRBJ2-3; maybe TRBD2 (6 bases). Per the germline V gene, CDR1 is SGHVS and CDR2 is FQNEAQ. Trimming took off 4 bases at V and 3 bases at J, with 17 bases between the two ends. The CDR3 totals 16 residues. The CDR3 DNA reads TGTGCCAGCAGCTCTCGGAGGGCCCCCGAGACAGATACGCAGTATTTT. Encoded protein: CASSSRRAPETDTQYF.

The chain recombines TRBV5-6 with TRBJ2-7, with D unclear. The CDR3 sequence is 15 residues long. V lost 0 bases and J lost 3, with 13 bases in between. Germline assignment: CDR1 SGHDT and CDR2 YYEEEE. Here the CDR3 DNA reads TGTGCCAGCAGCTTGGCGTCAGCAGGATTCTACGAGCAGTACTTC. Residues: CASSLASAGFYEQYF.

The chain is built from TRBV3-1 (or the pseudogene TRBV3-2) and TRBJ1-5; D is undetermined. V was shortened by 2 bases and J by 3 bases, with 5 bases between the two germline ends. This CDR3 region has 13 residues. Germline CDR1 is LGHDT and CDR2 is YNNKEL (reference sequence). The CDR3 region is CASSQLNNQPQHF. The CDR3 coding sequence is TGTGCCAGCAGCCAATTAAACAATCAGCCCCAGCATTTT.

In the case of this clone: The junction and the germline gene differ at one end; a read error may be behind it. The J gene is TRBJ1-3, the V gene TRBV7-7, with a weak D call TRBD1 (6 bases). The CDR3 covers 15 residues. Germline V gene lookup returns CDR1 SSHAT and CDR2 FNYEAQ (reference sequence). In DNA, the CDR3 is TGTGCTAGCAGCCCCGGGACATCGAACGGTAACACCATATATTTT. Encoded protein: CASSPGTSNGNTIYF.

The chain links TRBV6-4 to TRBJ2-5; tentatively, D is TRBD2 (6 bases). The CDR3 consists of 15 residues. With 5 bases removed from V and 7 bases from J, the gap between germline ends came to 20 bases. Germline V CDR1 and CDR2: MRHNA, SNTAGT. This chain's CDR3 is CASSPEAGYGGTQYF. The DNA for the CDR3 is TGTGCCAGCAGTCCTGAGGCAGGGTACGGGGGGACCCAGTACTTC.

This clone was seen once. The rearrangement uses TRBV5-1 and TRBJ2-5, with TRBD2 identical over 10 bases. The ends lost 4 bases at V and 2 bases at J; junction bases unmatched: 14. Per the germline V gene, CDR1 is SGHRS and CDR2 is YFSETQ. The CDR3 covers 18 residues. CDR3 amino acids: CASSDKVPGLAKQETQYF. The CDR3 DNA follows: TGCGCCAGCAGCGACAAGGTGCCGGGACTAGCGAAACAAGAGACCCAGTACTTC.

This clone has a handful of counts. CDR3 protein: CASSLGGDRNSPLHF. The CDR3 DNA follows: TGTGCCAGCAGTTTAGGGGGGGACAGGAATTCACCCCTCCACTTT. The V gene is TRBV28, the J gene TRBJ1-6, with 8 bases aligning to TRBD1. J lost 7 bases, V lost 2 bases, and 4 bases had no gene match. Per the germline V gene, CDR1 is MDHEN and CDR2 is SYDVKM. This CDR3 spans 15 amino acids.

V and J are TRBV27 and TRBJ1-5; TRBD1 matches 10 bases. J gave up 3 bases and V 8 bases, and 10 bases lay outside the gene matches. CDR1 is MNHEY and CDR2 is SMNVEV in the germline V gene (reference sequence). CDR3 length equals 16 residues. The CDR3 bases are TGTGCCAGCCCCCGGGACAGGGGTGACCCCAATCAGCCCCAGCATTTT. Translated, it gives CASPRDRGDPNQPQHF.

The V gene is TRBV30, the J gene TRBJ1-4; D call uncertain. Per germline, CDR1 GTSNPN and CDR2 SVGIG (reference sequence). The CDR3 consists of 15 residues. Trimming removed 0 bases at V and 3 bases at J, with 11 bases between. For the CDR3, the DNA is TGTGCCTGGAGTGTACTAGTGGGCCCTAATGAAAAACTGTTTTTT. It encodes CAWSVLVGPNEKLFF.

The genes are TRBV19 and TRBJ1-1; D unclear. Deletions cut 5 bases from V and 0 bases from J, with 10 bases between. The CDR3 length is 14 residues. Germline CDR1 reads LNHDA; CDR2 reads SQIVND (reference sequence). The CDR3 nucleotides are TGTGCCAGTAGTCTCACCAGGTTGAACACTGAAGCTTTCTTT. Encoded protein: CASSLTRLNTEAFF. Full variable domain (remainder filled in from reference TRBV19 and TRBJ1-1): DGGITQSPKYLFRKEGQNVTLSCEQNLNHDAMYWYRQDPGQGLRLIYYSQIVNDFQKGDIAEGYSVSREKKESFPLTVTSAQKNPTAFYLCASSLTRLNTEAFFGQGTRLTVV.

The rearrangement uses TRBV29-1 and TRBJ2-2; the D gene is possibly TRBD1 (6 bases). This CDR3 contains 14 residues. Trimming shortened V by 1 base and J by 5 bases, and 11 bases separated the two germline ends. Germline V lookup: CDR1 SQVTM, CDR2 ANQGSEA. CDR3 DNA sequence: TGCAGCGTTGAAGTCCTAGACAGGACCGGGGAGCTGTTTTTT. Translation gives CSVEVLDRTGELFF.

The table lists this clone with a few counts. The chain has TRBV27 and TRBJ1-1; D is uncertain. This CDR3 has 13 residues. Trimming took 3 bases from V and 0 from J, leaving 5 bases between them. Germline-derived CDR1 and CDR2 are MNHEY and SMNVEV (reference sequence). CDR3 sequence (DNA): TGTGCCAGCAGTTTCCAGTTGAACACTGAAGCTTTCTTT. Its protein is CASSFQLNTEAFF.

V is TRBV12-5 and J is TRBJ2-3; D perhaps matches TRBD2 (7 bases). CDR1 is LGHNT and CDR2 is FRNRAP in the germline V gene. Trimming left V 0 bases short and J 2 bases short, with 18 bases between. This CDR3 region has 18 residues. CDR3 nucleotide sequence: TGTGCTAGTGGTTTGGTGAGAGGGGGGGGGACCCTCACAGATACGCAGTATTTT. It codes for CASGLVRGGGTLTDTQYF.

The chain employs TRBV13 and TRBJ2-5, with 8 bases fitting TRBD2. The junction had 8 bases not matched to a gene; V was cut back by 5 bases and J by 9 bases. Germline V gene sequence: CDR1 PRHDT, CDR2 FYEKMQ (reference sequence). There are 13 residues in the CDR3. The CDR3 spells CASSGTISGAQYF. The CDR3 DNA reads TGTGCCAGCAGCGGGACAATTAGCGGGGCCCAGTACTTC.

The chain links TRBV3-1 (or the pseudogene TRBV3-2) to TRBJ2-1; 14 nucleotides agree with TRBD2. CDR1 LGHDT and CDR2 YNNKEL come from the germline V gene (reference sequence). After removal of 4 bases from V and 4 bases from J, the junction contained 12 bases not matched to a gene. This CDR3 contains 19 residues. The CDR3: CASSPGTSGSRAAYNEQFF. As DNA, the CDR3 is TGTGCCAGCAGCCCGGGGACTAGCGGGAGTAGGGCGGCTTACAATGAGCAGTTCTTC.

The rearrangement uses TRBV6-5 and TRBJ1-2; D perhaps matches TRBD1 (6 bases). The CDR3 is 11 amino acids. Trimming took 7 bases from V and 4 from J, leaving 7 bases between them. Germline CDR1 and CDR2: MNHEY and SVGAGI. The CDR3 loop is CASTGAYGYTF. CDR3 bases: TGTGCCAGCACAGGGGCCTATGGCTACACCTTC.

CDR3 coding DNA: TGTGCCAGCAGGGTTAGCGGGAGAGAGGTCACCGGGGAGCTGTTTTTT. It specifies CASRVSGREVTGELFF. The chain links TRBV2 to TRBJ2-2; TRBD2 agrees at 9 bases. This CDR3 comprises 16 residues. The germline V gene encodes CDR1 SNHLY and CDR2 FYNNEI. V shed 6 bases and J 4 bases; nucleotides not matched to a gene: 9.

This clone showed up just a few times. The chain has TRBV29-1 and TRBJ1-5, with TRBD1 identical over 8 bases. After removal of 2 bases from V and 7 bases from J, the junction contained 4 bases not matched to a gene. Germline-derived CDR1 and CDR2 are SQVTM and ANQGSEA. The CDR3 totals 13 residues. The CDR3 DNA is TGCAGCGTTGAATCAGGGGGCGGCCAGCCCCAGCATTTT. Translated: CSVESGGGQPQHF.

The rearrangement joins TRBV19 to TRBJ2-1; tentatively, D is TRBD2 (6 bases). Germline CDR1 LNHDA, CDR2 SQIVND (reference sequence). CDR3 length: 14 amino acids. Trimming removed 5 bases at V and 10 bases at J, with 18 bases between. CDR3 in amino acids: CASSANGLSEEQFF. CDR3 nucleotide sequence: TGTGCCAGTAGTGCTAATGGACTATCTGAGGAGCAGTTCTTC.

V and J are TRBV5-1 and TRBJ2-5, with 13 bases matching TRBD2. CDR1 and CDR2 (germline): SGHRS, YFSETQ. J lost 5 bases, V lost 4 bases, and 5 bases had no gene match. The CDR3 is 15 amino acids. The CDR3 coding sequence is TGCGCCAGCAGCGCCGGGACTAGCGGGACGGAGACCCAGTACTTC. It yields the protein CASSAGTSGTETQYF.

This sequence joins TRBV30 and TRBJ2-1, with 10 bases fitting TRBD2. The CDR3 spans 12 residues. Trimming at V came to 4 bases and at J to 8 bases, leaving 2 bases not matched to a gene. Germline-derived CDR1 and CDR2 are GTSNPN and SVGIG (reference sequence). DNA of the CDR3: TGTGCCTGGACTAGCGGGAGTCATGAGCAGTTCTTC. It specifies CAWTSGSHEQFF.

The chain is built from TRBV5-4 and TRBJ2-7; no clear D. The CDR3 length is 15 residues. Trimming pared 1 base from V and 2 bases from J, leaving 13 bases between. CDR1 is SGHNT and CDR2 is YYREEE in the germline V gene (reference sequence). The CDR3, as DNA: TGTGCCAGCAGCTTGCTGGTGGCGGTGCCCTACGAGCAGTACTTC. Encoded protein: CASSLLVAVPYEQYF.

This chain joins TRBV3-1 (or the pseudogene TRBV3-2) and TRBJ1-6; D is ambiguous. The V gene lost 1 base and the J gene lost 4 bases, with 8 bases spanning the gap. CDR1 and CDR2 from the germline V gene are LGHDT and YNNKEL (reference sequence). The CDR3 covers 15 residues. Here the CDR3 DNA reads TGTGCCAGCAGCCAAGGGCCCTCTTATAATTCACCCCTCCACTTT. This gives the protein CASSQGPSYNSPLHF.

V is TRBV24-1 and J is TRBJ2-4, with 9 bases lining up with TRBD1. The germline CDR1 and CDR2 sequences are KGHDR and SFDVKD. V lost 3 bases, J lost 7 bases, and 6 bases stayed unmatched. The CDR3 runs to 15 residues. Here the CDR3 DNA reads TGTGCCACCAGTGATCGTTGGACAGGGGCGAACATTCAGTACTTC. Translation gives CATSDRWTGANIQYF.

The gene calls are TRBV30 and TRBJ2-7, with 15 bases matching TRBD2. CDR3 size: 15 residues. Trimming took 3 bases from V and 7 from J; bases not matched to a gene: 7. Germline assignment: CDR1 GTSNPN and CDR2 SVGIG (reference sequence). The chain's CDR3 is CAWRTGLAGGGEQYF. Written as DNA, the CDR3 is TGTGCCTGGAGGACAGGACTAGCGGGAGGGGGAGAGCAGTACTTC.

The genes are TRBV5-1 and TRBJ2-5; a possible D gene is TRBD1 (6 bases). Trimming took off 1 base at V and 5 bases at J, with 15 bases between the two ends. CDR3 length: 15 amino acids. Germline V lookup: CDR1 SGHRS, CDR2 YFSETQ. For the CDR3, the DNA is TGCGCCAGCAGCTTGACCCGCTTGGGGGCTGAGACCCAGTACTTC. Protein product: CASSLTRLGAETQYF.

Written as DNA, the CDR3 is TGTGCCAGCAGCTTACAACAGGGTTGGCATGGCTACACCTTC. It codes for CASSLQQGWHGYTF. The genes are TRBV7-9 and TRBJ1-2; tentatively, D is TRBD1 (6 bases). The CDR3 loop spans 14 amino acids. Trimming took 2 bases from V and 6 from J, leaving 13 bases between them. The germline gives CDR1 SEHNR, CDR2 FQNEAQ (reference sequence).

This chain joins TRBV28 and TRBJ2-5; 12 bases align to TRBD1. Trimming removed 8 bases from V and 5 bases from J; junction bases left unmatched: 6. Germline V lookup: CDR1 MDHEN, CDR2 SYDVKM. There are 14 residues in the CDR3. CDR3 DNA: TGTGCCAGCCAGGGACAGGGGGCGTGGGAGACCCAGTACTTC. Its translation: CASQGQGAWETQYF.

The rearrangement links TRBV28 to TRBJ1-4; 8 bases fit TRBD1. V dropped 2 bases and J dropped 7; count of bases not matched to a gene: 6. The CDR3 extends over 15 amino acids. Per the germline V gene, CDR1 is MDHEN and CDR2 is SYDVKM. CDR3 in amino acids: CASSLRAGGLEKLFF. DNA of the CDR3: TGTGCCAGCAGTTTACGGGCAGGGGGCCTTGAAAAACTGTTTTTT. The full variable domain, completed using reference TRBV28 and TRBJ1-4, is DVKVTQSSRYLVKRTGEKVFLECVQDMDHENMFWYRQDPGLGLRLIYFSYDVKMKEKGDIPEGYSVSREKKERFSLILESASTNQTSMYLCASSLRAGGLEKLFFGSGTQLSVL.